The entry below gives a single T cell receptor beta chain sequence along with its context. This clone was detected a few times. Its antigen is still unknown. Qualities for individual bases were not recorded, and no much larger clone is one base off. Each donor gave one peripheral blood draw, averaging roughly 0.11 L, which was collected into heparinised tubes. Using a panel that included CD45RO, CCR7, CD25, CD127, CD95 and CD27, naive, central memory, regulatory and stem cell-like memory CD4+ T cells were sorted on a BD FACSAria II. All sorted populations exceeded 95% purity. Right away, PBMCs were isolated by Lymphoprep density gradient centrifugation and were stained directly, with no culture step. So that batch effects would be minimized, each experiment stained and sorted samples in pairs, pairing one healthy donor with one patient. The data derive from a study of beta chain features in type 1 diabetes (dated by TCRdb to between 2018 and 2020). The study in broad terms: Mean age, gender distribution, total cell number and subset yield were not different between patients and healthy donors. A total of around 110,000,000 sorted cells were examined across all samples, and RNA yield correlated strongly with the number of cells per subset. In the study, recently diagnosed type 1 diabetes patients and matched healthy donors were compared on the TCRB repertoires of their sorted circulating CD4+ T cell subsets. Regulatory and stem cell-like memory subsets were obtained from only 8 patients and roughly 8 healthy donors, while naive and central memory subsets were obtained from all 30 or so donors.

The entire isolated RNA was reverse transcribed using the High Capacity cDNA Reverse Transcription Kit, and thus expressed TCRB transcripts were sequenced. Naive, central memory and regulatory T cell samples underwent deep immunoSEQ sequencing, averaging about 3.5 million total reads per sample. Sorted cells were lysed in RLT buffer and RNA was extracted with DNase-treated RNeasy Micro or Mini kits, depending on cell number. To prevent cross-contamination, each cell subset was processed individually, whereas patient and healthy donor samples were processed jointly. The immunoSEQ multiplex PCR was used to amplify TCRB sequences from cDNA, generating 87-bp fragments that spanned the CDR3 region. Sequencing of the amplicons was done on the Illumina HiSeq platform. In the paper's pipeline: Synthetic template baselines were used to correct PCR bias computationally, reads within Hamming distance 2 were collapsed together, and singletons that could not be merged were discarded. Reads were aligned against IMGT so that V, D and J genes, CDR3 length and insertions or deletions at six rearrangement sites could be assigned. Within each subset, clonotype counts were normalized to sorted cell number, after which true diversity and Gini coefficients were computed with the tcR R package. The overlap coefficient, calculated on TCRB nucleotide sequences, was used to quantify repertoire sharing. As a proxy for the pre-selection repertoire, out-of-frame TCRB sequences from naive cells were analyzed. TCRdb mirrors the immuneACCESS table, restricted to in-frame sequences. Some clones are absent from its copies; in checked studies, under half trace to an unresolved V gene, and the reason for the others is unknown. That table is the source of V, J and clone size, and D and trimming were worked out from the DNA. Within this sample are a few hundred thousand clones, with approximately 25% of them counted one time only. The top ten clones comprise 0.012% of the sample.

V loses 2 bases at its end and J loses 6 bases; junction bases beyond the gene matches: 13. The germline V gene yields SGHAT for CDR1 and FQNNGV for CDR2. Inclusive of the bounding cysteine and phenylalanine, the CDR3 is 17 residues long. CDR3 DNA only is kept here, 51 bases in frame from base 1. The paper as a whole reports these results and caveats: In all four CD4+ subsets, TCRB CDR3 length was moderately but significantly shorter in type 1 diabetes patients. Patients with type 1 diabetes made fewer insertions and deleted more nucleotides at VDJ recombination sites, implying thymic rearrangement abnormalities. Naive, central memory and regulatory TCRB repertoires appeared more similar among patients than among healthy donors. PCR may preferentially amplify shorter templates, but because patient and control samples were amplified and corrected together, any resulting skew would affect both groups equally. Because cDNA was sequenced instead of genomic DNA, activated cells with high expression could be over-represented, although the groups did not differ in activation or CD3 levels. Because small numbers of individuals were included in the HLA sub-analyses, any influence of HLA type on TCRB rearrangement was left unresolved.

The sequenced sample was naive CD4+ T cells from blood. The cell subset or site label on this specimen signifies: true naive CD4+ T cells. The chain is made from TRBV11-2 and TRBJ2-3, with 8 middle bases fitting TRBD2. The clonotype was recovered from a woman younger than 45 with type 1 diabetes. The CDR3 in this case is CASSLSAGRGPWDTQYF. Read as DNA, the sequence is TGTGCCAGCAGCTTAAGTGCCGGGAGGGGTCCGTGGGATACGCAGTATTTT.